The 8 T cell receptor beta chains presented below share a single source sample, sequenced in a study of blood T cell repertoires in COVID-19. Profiled with immunoSEQ multiplex PCR; TCRdb holds only in-frame clones, not every one. The sample lists under 350,000 clones, roughly 90% seen once, with under 2.5% in the top ten. The sequenced sample was PBMCs or T cells enriched from blood (not recorded which). These receptors were collected from a woman between 55 and 75 years old who had recovered from COVID-19.

This sequence joins TRBV11-3 and TRBJ2-7, with TRBD1 matching 9 bases. Trimming took 5 bases from V and 6 from J; bases not matched to a gene: 11. Per the germline V gene, CDR1 is SGHNT and CDR2 is YENEEA. This CDR3 spans 15 amino acids. As DNA, the CDR3 is TGTGCCAGCAGCCCCGGCGGGACAGGGCCGGGCGAGCAGTACTTC. It yields the protein CASSPGGTGPGEQYF.

The rearrangement links TRBV19 to TRBJ1-5; D is ambiguous. V lost 5 bases, J lost 0 bases, and 17 bases lay in between. The CDR3 runs to 17 residues. Germline V gene sequence: CDR1 LNHDA, CDR2 SQIVND (reference sequence). CDR3 amino acids: CASSSFVSIYSNQPQHF. For the CDR3, the DNA is TGTGCCAGTAGTTCTTTTGTATCGATCTATAGCAATCAGCCCCAGCATTTT.

V is TRBV10-1 and J is TRBJ1-1; TRBD1 might be the D (6 bases). Per the germline V gene, CDR1 is WNHNN and CDR2 is SYGVQD (reference sequence). The CDR3 loop spans 13 amino acids. The V gene lost 5 bases and the J gene lost 6 bases, with 13 bases spanning the gap. The CDR3 here is CASSSGGAPEAFF. CDR3 nucleotides: TGCGCCAGCAGTTCGGGGGGGGCCCCTGAAGCTTTCTTT.

V is TRBV6-5 and J is TRBJ1-4; D might be TRBD1 (5 bases). The V gene lost 1 base and the J gene lost 4 bases, with 10 bases spanning the gap. The germline CDR1 and CDR2 sequences are MNHEY and SVGAGI. The CDR3 sequence is 15 residues long. CDR3 region: CASSYFGTDNEKLFF. The CDR3 region has the DNA TGTGCCAGCAGTTACTTTGGGACTGATAATGAAAAACTGTTTTTT.

The chain has TRBV4-2 and TRBJ2-7; no definite D call. From germline, CDR1 is LGHNA and CDR2 YNFKEQ. The CDR3 length is 15 residues. The V gene lost 0 bases and the J gene lost 5 bases, with 14 bases spanning the gap. The DNA of the CDR3 is TGTGCCAGCAGCCAAGATCCGGCTAGATCCCACGAGCAGTACTTC. It translates to CASSQDPARSHEQYF.

The J gene is TRBJ1-1, the V gene TRBV6-5, with D unclear. Per the germline V gene, CDR1 is MNHEY and CDR2 is SVGAGI. Trimming took off 2 bases at V and 4 bases at J, with 8 bases between the two ends. The CDR3 is 13 residues long. The CDR3: CASSYQEATEAFF. The CDR3 DNA follows: TGTGCCAGCAGTTACCAAGAGGCCACTGAAGCTTTCTTT.

CDR3 amino acids: CASSPGGNTIYF. As DNA, the CDR3 is TGCGCCAGCAGCCCAGGTGGAAACACCATATATTTT. This chain connects TRBV5-1 to TRBJ1-3; D is uncertain. The CDR3 is made up of 12 amino acids. Deletions cut 4 bases from V and 3 bases from J, with 5 bases between. Germline-derived CDR1 and CDR2 are SGHRS and YFSETQ.

The DNA of the CDR3 is TGTGCCTGGAGCGCGGAGGCCTACGAGCAGTACTTC. Translation gives CAWSAEAYEQYF. V gene TRBV30 combines with J gene TRBJ2-7; tentatively, D is TRBD2 (5 bases). The CDR3 extends over 12 amino acids. From germline, CDR1 is GTSNPN and CDR2 SVGIG (reference sequence). Trimming pared 3 bases from V and 2 bases from J, leaving 8 bases between.